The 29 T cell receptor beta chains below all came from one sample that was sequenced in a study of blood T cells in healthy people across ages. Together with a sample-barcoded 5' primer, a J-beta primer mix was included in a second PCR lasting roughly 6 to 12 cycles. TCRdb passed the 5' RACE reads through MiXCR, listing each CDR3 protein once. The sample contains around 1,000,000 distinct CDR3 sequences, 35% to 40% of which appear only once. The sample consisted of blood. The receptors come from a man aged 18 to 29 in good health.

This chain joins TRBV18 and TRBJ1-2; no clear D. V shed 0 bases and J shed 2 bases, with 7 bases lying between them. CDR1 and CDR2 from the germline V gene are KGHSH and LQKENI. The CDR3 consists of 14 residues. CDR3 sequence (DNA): TGTGCCAGCTCACCACCAGACACAAACTATGGCTACACCTTC. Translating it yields CASSPPDTNYGYTF.

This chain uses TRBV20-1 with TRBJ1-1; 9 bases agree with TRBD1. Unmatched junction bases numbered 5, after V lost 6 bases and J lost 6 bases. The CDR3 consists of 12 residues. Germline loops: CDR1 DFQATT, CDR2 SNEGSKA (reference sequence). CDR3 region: CSATTGGSEAFF. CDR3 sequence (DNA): TGCAGTGCCACAACAGGGGGCTCTGAAGCTTTCTTT.

CDR3 region: CSVVSAHSYEQYF. In DNA, the CDR3 is TGCAGCGTTGTGTCAGCTCACTCCTACGAGCAGTACTTC. The chain joins TRBV29-1 to TRBJ2-7; D is undetermined. V lost 4 bases and J lost 0, with 10 bases in between. The CDR3 length is 13 residues. Germline V lookup: CDR1 SQVTM, CDR2 ANQGSEA.

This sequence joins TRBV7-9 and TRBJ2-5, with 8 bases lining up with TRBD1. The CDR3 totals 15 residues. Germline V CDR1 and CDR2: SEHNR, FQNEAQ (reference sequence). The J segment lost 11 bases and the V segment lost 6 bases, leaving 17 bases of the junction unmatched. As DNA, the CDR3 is TGTGCCAGCAGAGCGCCCGGGACAGGTCGCAATGAGCAGTACTTC. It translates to CASRAPGTGRNEQYF.

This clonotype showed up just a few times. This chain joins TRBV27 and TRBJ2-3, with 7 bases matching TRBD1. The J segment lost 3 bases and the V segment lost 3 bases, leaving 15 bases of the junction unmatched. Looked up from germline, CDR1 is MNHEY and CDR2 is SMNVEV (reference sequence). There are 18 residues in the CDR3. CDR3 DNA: TGTGCCAGCAGTTTGATGAGACTAAGAGGGGGCCCAACAGATACGCAGTATTTT. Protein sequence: CASSLMRLRGGPTDTQYF.

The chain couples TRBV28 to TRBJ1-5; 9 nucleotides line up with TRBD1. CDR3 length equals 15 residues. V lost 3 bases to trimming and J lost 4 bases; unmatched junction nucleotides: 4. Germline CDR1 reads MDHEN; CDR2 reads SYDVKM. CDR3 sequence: CASSFKGQGNQPQHF. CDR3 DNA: TGTGCCAGCAGTTTTAAGGGACAGGGAAATCAGCCCCAGCATTTT.

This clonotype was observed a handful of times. CDR3 protein: CSATGGLAGGSTDTQYF. As DNA, the CDR3 is TGCAGTGCTACCGGGGGACTAGCGGGGGGCAGCACAGATACGCAGTATTTT. The J gene is TRBJ2-3, the V gene TRBV20-1; TRBD2 matches at 15 bases. V lost 4 bases and J lost 0; bases outside the gene matches: 5. CDR3 size: 17 residues. Per the germline V gene, CDR1 is DFQATT and CDR2 is SNEGSKA (reference sequence).

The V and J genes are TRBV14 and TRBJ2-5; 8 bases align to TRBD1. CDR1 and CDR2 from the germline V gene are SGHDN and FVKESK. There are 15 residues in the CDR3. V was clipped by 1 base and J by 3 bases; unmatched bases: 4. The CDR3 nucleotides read TGTGCCAGCAGCCAAGCGACAGGGGTAAAAGAGACCCAGTACTTC. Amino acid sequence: CASSQATGVKETQYF.

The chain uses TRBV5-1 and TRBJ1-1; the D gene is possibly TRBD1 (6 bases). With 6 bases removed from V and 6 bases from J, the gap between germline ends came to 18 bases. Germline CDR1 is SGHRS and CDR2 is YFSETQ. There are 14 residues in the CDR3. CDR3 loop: CASTPGHSGAEAFF. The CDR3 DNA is TGCGCCAGCACTCCGGGACACTCTGGCGCTGAAGCTTTCTTT.

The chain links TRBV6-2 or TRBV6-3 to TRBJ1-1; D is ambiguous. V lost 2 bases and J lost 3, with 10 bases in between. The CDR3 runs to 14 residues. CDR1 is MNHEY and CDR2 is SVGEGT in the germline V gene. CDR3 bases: TGTGCCAGCAGTTACCGGGTTCGGGACACTGAAGCTTTCTTT. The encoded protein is CASSYRVRDTEAFF.

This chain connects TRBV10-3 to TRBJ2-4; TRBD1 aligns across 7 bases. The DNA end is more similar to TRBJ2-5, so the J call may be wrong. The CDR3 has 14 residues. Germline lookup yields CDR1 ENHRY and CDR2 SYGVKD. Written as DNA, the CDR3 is TGTGCCACGCTCCCCGAAGGGGGCTGGGGGACCCAGTACTTC. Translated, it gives CATLPEGGWGTQYF.

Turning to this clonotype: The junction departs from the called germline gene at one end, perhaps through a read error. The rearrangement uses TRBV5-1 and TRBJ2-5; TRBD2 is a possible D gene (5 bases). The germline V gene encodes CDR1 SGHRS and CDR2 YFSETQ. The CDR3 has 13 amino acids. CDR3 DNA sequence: TGTGCCAGCAGCTTAGTACTAGGGAATGAGCAGTACTTC. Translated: CASSLVLGNEQYF.

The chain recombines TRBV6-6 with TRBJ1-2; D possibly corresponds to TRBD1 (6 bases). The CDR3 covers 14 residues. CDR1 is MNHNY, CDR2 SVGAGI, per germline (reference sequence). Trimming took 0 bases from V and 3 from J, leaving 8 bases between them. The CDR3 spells CASSYSQGDYGYTF. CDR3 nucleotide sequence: TGTGCCAGCAGTTACTCACAGGGTGACTATGGCTACACCTTC.

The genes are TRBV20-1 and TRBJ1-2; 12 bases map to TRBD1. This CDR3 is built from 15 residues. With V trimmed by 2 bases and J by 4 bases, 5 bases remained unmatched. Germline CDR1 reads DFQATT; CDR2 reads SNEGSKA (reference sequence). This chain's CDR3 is CSARITGQGAYGYTF. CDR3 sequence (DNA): TGCAGTGCTAGAATAACGGGACAGGGGGCCTATGGCTACACCTTC.

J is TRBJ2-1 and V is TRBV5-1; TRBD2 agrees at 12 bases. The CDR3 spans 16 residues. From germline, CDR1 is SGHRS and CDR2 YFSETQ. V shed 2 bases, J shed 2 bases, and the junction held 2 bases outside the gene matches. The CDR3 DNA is TGCGCCAGCAGCTTCCGGACTAGCGGGGCCTACAATGAGCAGTTCTTC. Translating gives CASSFRTSGAYNEQFF.

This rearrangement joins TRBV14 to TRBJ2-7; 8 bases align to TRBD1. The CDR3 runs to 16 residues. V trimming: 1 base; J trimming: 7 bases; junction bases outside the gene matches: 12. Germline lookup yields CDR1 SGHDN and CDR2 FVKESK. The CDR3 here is CASSQAPGQAYNEQYF. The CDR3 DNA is TGTGCCAGCAGCCAAGCCCCGGGACAGGCCTACAATGAGCAGTACTTC. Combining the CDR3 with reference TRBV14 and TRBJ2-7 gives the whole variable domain EAGVTQFPSHSVIEKGQTVTLRCDPISGHDNLYWYRRVMGKEIKFLLHFVKESKQDESGMPNNRFLAERTGGTYSTLKVQPAELEDSGVYFCASSQAPGQAYNEQYFGPGTRLTVT.

CDR3: CASQEAGQMNTEAFF. As DNA, the CDR3 is TGTGCCAGCCAAGAGGCAGGGCAAATGAACACTGAAGCTTTCTTT. This chain connects TRBV25-1 to TRBJ1-1, with D possibly TRBD1 on 5 matching bases. The CDR3 extends over 15 amino acids. Trimming cost V 8 bases and J 0 bases, with 16 bases left between them. Germline V gene sequence: CDR1 MGHDK, CDR2 SYGVNS.

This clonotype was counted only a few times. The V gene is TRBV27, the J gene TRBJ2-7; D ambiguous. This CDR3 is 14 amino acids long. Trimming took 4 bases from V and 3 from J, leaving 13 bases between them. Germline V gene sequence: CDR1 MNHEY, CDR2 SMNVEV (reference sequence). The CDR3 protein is CASSSNRKGYEQYF. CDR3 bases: TGTGCCAGCAGTTCGAATCGGAAAGGCTACGAGCAGTACTTC.

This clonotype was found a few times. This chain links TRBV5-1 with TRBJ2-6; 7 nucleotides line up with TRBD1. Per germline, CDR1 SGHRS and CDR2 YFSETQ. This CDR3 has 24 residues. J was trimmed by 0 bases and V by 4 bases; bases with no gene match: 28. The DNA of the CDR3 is TGCGCCAGCAGCCTGGGAGACAGGGAAGGACTCCCCTCTTATGTTGGCTCTGGGGCCAACGTCCTGACTTTC. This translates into CASSLGDREGLPSYVGSGANVLTF.

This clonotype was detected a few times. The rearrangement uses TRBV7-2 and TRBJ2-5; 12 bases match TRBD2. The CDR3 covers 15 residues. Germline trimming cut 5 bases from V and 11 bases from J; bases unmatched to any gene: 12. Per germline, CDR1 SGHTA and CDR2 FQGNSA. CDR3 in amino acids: CASSVSLAGGPEQYF. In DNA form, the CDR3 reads TGTGCCAGCAGCGTTAGTCTAGCGGGGGGGCCTGAGCAGTACTTC.

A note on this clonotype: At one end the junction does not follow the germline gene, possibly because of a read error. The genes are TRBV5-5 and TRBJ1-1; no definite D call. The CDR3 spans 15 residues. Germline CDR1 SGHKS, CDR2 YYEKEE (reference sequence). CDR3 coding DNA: TGTGTCAGCAGCTTGGTTGGCAATATTAACACTGAAGCTTTCTTT. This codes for CVSSLVGNINTEAFF.

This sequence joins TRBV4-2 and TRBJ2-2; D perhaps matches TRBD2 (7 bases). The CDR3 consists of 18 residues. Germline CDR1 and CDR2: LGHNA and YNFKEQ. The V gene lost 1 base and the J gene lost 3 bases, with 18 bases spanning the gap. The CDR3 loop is CASSQVAGAGSDTGELFF. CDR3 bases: TGTGCCAGCAGCCAAGTCGCGGGGGCGGGGTCGGACACCGGGGAGCTGTTTTTT.

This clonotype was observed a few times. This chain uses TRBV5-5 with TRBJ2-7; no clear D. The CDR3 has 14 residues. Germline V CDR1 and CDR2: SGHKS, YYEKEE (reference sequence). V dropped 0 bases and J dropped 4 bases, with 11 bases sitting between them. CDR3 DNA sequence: TGTGCCAGCAGCTTGGGCCAGATTGAATACGAGCAGTACTTC. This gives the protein CASSLGQIEYEQYF.

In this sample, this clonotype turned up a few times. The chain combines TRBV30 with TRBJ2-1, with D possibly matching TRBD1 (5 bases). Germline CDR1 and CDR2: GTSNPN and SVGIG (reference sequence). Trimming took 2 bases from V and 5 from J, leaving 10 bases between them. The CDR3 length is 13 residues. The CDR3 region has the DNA TGTGCCTGGAGTTCGAACAGGAACAATGAGCAGTTCTTC. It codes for CAWSSNRNNEQFF.

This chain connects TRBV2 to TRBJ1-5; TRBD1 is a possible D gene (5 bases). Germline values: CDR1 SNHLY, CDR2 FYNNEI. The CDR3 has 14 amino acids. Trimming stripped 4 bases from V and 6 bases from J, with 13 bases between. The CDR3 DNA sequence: TGTGCCAGCAGTGGGGGACGGGACGGTCAGCCCCAGCATTTT. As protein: CASSGGRDGQPQHF.

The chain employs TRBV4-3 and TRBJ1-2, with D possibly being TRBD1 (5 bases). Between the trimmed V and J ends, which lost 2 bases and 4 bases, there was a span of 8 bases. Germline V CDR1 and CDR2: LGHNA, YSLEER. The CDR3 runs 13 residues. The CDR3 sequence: CASSQNGGYGYTF. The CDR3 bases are TGCGCCAGCAGCCAAAATGGGGGCTATGGCTACACCTTC.

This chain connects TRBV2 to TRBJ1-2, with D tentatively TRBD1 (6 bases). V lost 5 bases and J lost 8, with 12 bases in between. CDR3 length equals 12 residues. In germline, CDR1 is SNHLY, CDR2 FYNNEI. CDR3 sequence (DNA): TGTGCCAGCAGTCACAGGGACGAAGGCTACACCTTC. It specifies CASSHRDEGYTF.

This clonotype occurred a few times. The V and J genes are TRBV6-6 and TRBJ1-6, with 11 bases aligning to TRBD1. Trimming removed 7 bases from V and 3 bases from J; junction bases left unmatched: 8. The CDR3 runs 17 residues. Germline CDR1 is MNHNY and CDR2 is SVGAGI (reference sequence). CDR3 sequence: CASTKGQGDLYNSPLHF. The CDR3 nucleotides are TGTGCCAGCACCAAGGGACAGGGGGACCTCTATAATTCACCCCTCCACTTT.

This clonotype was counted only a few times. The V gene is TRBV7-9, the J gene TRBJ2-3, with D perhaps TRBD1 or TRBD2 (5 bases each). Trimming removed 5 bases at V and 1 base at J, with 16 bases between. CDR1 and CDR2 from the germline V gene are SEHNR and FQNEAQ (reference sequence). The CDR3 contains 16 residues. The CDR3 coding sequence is TGTGCCAGCAGCCCATCCGGGGCCTATCGCACAGATACGCAGTATTTT. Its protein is CASSPSGAYRTDTQYF.